This T cell receptor (beta chain) was profiled in a study of T cell changes during pregnancy in multiple sclerosis. The assay was immunoSEQ multiplex PCR, and TCRdb's table has in-frame clones only and misses some. The data contain about 45,000 clones, around 90% of them singletons. The specimen comprised CD4+ T cells from peripheral blood mononuclear cells, sampled before pregnancy. This TCR came from a female donor with multiple sclerosis, enrolled in a pregnancy study.

CDR3 DNA sequence: TGTGCCAGCACCTCCCGGAGTGGGTACGAGCAGTACTTC. It codes for CASTSRSGYEQYF. The rearrangement links TRBV6-6 to TRBJ2-7; D unclear. CDR3 size: 13 residues. The V gene lost 7 bases and the J gene lost 4 bases, with 14 bases spanning the gap. Germline assignment: CDR1 MNHNY and CDR2 SVGAGI (reference sequence).